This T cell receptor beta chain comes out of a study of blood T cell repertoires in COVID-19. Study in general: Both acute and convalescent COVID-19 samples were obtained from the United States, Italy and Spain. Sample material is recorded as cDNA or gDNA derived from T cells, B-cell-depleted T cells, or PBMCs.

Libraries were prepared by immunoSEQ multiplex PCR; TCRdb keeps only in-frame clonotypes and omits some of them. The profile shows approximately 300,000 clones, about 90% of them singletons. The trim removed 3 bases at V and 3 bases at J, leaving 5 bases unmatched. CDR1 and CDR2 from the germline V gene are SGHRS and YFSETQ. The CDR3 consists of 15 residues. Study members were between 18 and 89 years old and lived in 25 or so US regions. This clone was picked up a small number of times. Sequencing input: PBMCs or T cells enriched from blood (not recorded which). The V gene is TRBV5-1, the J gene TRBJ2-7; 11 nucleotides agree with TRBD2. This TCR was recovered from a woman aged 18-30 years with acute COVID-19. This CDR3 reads CASSSDTSGSYEQYF. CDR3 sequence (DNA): TGCGCCAGCAGCTCTGACACTAGCGGGAGCTACGAGCAGTACTTC. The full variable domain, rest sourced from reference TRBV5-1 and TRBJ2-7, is KAGVTQTPRYLIKTRGQQVTLSCSPISGHRSVSWYQQTPGQGLQFLFEYFSETQRNKGNFPGRFSGRQFSNSRSEMNVSTLELGDSALYLCASSSDTSGSYEQYFGPGTRLTVT.